The clone carrying this T cell receptor beta chain came up once. The antigen is undetermined. These data are taken from a study of cytomegalovirus exposure and HLA in healthy donors. Study-wide findings and caveats: Three chains linked to CMV were shown in vitro to be specific for CMV antigens. Follow-up analysis later connected one missense variant in DCLRE1C with trimming of TCR beta V- and J-genes. Reported performance of the classifier showed diagnosis of cytomegalovirus status with high specificity and sensitivity. The authors judged a highly shared variant cluster likely a sequencing artifact.

The length of the CDR3 is 17 residues. Between the trimmed V and J ends, which lost 4 bases and 6 bases, there was a span of 21 bases. 60 Vbeta and 13 Jbeta primers were used in PCR. Clones were sequenced by immunoSEQ multiplex PCR, and TCRdb holds only the in-frame ones, with some missing. The table lists 200,000 or so clones, around 73% of them singletons. The sequencing sample was made of PBMCs. This chain links TRBV23-1 with TRBJ2-2, with D perhaps TRBD2 (7 bases). TRBV23-1 belongs to the ORF category, with a function that is uncertain. The receptor's source is a male donor in good health and CMV-seronegative. CDR3: CASSPSRGREWSGELFF. As DNA, the CDR3 is TGCGCCAGCAGTCCAAGCCGGGGGCGGGAGTGGTCCGGGGAGCTGTTTTTT.